These T cell receptor beta chains were read from a single sample in a study of PD-L1 blockade in urothelial cancer. Using immunoSEQ multiplex PCR, the repertoire was profiled, and TCRdb retains in-frame clones only, with some absent. This sample yields 35,000 to 40,000 clones, of which about 85% are seen a single time; about 16% belongs to the top ten. The starting material was PBMCs, obtained around atezolizumab (anti-PD-L1) treatment. These receptors were obtained from a man older than 75 with urothelial cancer. Both conserved end residues are part of each CDR3. A D gene is named only where the DNA matches it firmly. Rows may omit the clone size; those that give it use once, few, many or a size class.

j_call,d_call,v_call,clone_size,cdr3_nt,cdr3_aa
TRBJ2-7,TRBD1,TRBV27,-,TGTGCCAGCAGTCCAGGGACAGGGAACGACGAGCAGTACTTC,CASSPGTGNDEQYF
TRBJ2-7,TRBD1,TRBV29-1,few,TGCAGCGGTCACAACCAGGGGGACGAGCAGTACTTC,CSGHNQGDEQYF
TRBJ1-2,-,TRBV18,-,TGTGCCAGCTCAATCCTGGACACTAACTATGGCTACACCTTC,CASSILDTNYGYTF
TRBJ2-1,-,TRBV11-2,once,TGTGCCAGCAGCTACCAGACTAGCTACAATGAGCAGTTCTTC,CASSYQTSYNEQFF
TRBJ1-4,TRBD1,TRBV30,-,TGTGCCTGGAGTGTACGCCTGTGGACAGGGGATAATGAAAAACTGTTTTTT,CAWSVRLWTGDNEKLFF
TRBJ2-5,TRBD2,TRBV5-4,-,TGTGCCAGCAGCTTGACTAGCGGGAGCGGAGAGACCCAGTACTTC,CASSLTSGSGETQYF
TRBJ2-5,-,TRBV14,-,TGTGCCAGCAGCCAAGATCAGGGACTGCGGGTTAGCCAAGAGACCCAGTACTTC,CASSQDQGLRVSQETQYF
TRBJ1-5,-,TRBV6-6,once,TGTGCCAGCGGGCTCAATCAGCCCCAGCATTTT,CASGLNQPQHF
TRBJ1-5,-,TRBV4-2,-,TGTGCCAGCAGCCAAGAATGGCAATCGGGTCAGCCCCAGCATTTT,CASSQEWQSGQPQHF
TRBJ2-7,-,TRBV30,-,TGTGCCTGGAGTTCCGGGTCCCCATACGAGCAGTACTTC,CAWSSGSPYEQYF
TRBJ2-1,TRBD2,TRBV29-1,-,TGCAGCGTTCGATCTGGGGGGGATGAGCAGTTCTTC,CSVRSGGDEQFF
TRBJ1-2,TRBD1,TRBV5-5,once,TGTGCCAGCAGCTTGGCGGCAGGGGGTCAATATAACTATGGCTACACCTTC,CASSLAAGGQYNYGYTF
TRBJ2-1,-,TRBV19,-,TGTGCCAGTATATCGGGAGAATCCTACAATGAGCAGTTCTTC,CASISGESYNEQFF
TRBJ2-1,-,TRBV30,-,TGTGCCTGGAGCGCCCGCCCGACTACCGACAATGAGCAGTTCTTC,CAWSARPTTDNEQFF
TRBJ2-7,TRBD1,TRBV7-2,-,TGTGCCAGCAGTCGGACAGGGTTAGGATCCTACGAGCAGTACTTC,CASSRTGLGSYEQYF
TRBJ2-7,TRBD1,TRBV7-2,-,TGTGCCAGCAGCCTGACAGGGCGTAGCTCCTACGAGCAGTACTTC,CASSLTGRSSYEQYF
TRBJ1-1,-,TRBV27,medium-sized,TGTGCCAGCATAGAGGCGGGAAGGGAGGCTTTCTTT,CASIEAGREAFF
TRBJ2-2,-,TRBV18,-,TGTGCCAGCTCCCCCTCGGTCGACACCGGGGAGCTGTTTTTT,CASSPSVDTGELFF
TRBJ2-3,TRBD2,TRBV5-1,-,TGCGCCAGCAGCTTGAGGGGACTAGCGGGAGAGGTGGCGGATACGCAGTATTTT,CASSLRGLAGEVADTQYF
TRBJ2-7,-,TRBV21-1,once,TGTGCCAGCAGCAAAGAGGGGTCCATGGGCTACGAGCAGTACTTC,CASSKEGSMGYEQYF
TRBJ1-1,TRBD1,TRBV27,-,TGTGCCAGCAGCACAGACAGGGAAGCGAACACTGAAGCTTTCTTT,CASSTDREANTEAFF
TRBJ1-2,-,TRBV2,-,TGTGCCAGCAGTGACGGCGGAAAGGGGCACTATGGCTACACCTTC,CASSDGGKGHYGYTF
TRBJ1-1,-,TRBV7-9,-,TGTGCCAGCAGACGGGACATGAACACTGAAGCTTTCTTT,CASRRDMNTEAFF